These 23 T cell receptor beta chains share one sample of origin, sequenced in a study of shared clonotypes between healthy human individuals. Sequencing was performed with immunoSEQ multiplex PCR; in TCRdb, only in-frame clones are kept and a portion is missing. The table records more than 2 million clones, about 93% of them present only once. Naive CD8 isolation took CD45RO-negative cells positively selected for CCR7 and excluded terminally differentiated effector memory CD45RA+ cells. The source material was naive CD8+ T cells from PBMCs. All receptors derive from a man between 18 and 35 years old in good health. Some clones in this sample may be carry-over from other donors' samples.

The V gene is TRBV27, the J gene TRBJ2-1, with D possibly TRBD2 on 5 matching bases. V dropped 4 bases and J dropped 4 bases, with 14 bases sitting between them. The germline V gene encodes CDR1 MNHEY and CDR2 SMNVEV (reference sequence). The CDR3 has 15 amino acids. CDR3 amino acids: CASSSGIALYNEQFF. The CDR3 DNA reads TGTGCCAGCAGTTCGGGAATAGCCTTATACAATGAGCAGTTCTTC.

The chain recombines TRBV9 with TRBJ2-1; TRBD1 matches at 9 bases. Germline V gene data show CDR1 as SGDLS and CDR2 as YYNGEE. This CDR3 is built from 17 residues. Unmatched junction bases numbered 14, after V lost 4 bases and J lost 6 bases. DNA of the CDR3: TGTGCCAGCAGCTCCAACCTAAGGACAGGGGTGGCCAATGAGCAGTTCTTC. This translates into CASSSNLRTGVANEQFF.

The rearrangement links TRBV27 to TRBJ2-7; 7 bases align to TRBD2. CDR3 length: 15 amino acids. Germline V lookup: CDR1 MNHEY, CDR2 SMNVEV (reference sequence). The V segment lost 3 bases and the J segment 3 bases; nucleotides outside the gene matches: 8. CDR3 sequence: CASSFSLGGNYEQYF. In nucleotides, the CDR3 is TGTGCCAGCAGTTTCTCCTTGGGGGGGAACTACGAGCAGTACTTC.

The rearrangement uses TRBV13 and TRBJ2-7; perhaps D is TRBD1 or TRBD2 (7 bases each). The V and J ends lost 6 bases and 1 base respectively, with 16 bases between them. The CDR3 spans 15 residues. Germline assignment: CDR1 PRHDT and CDR2 FYEKMQ (reference sequence). This CDR3 is CASRTTGEGSYEQYF. The CDR3 nucleotides read TGTGCCAGCAGAACCACAGGGGAGGGGTCCTACGAGCAGTACTTC.

This rearrangement joins TRBV27 to TRBJ1-2; possible D gene TRBD1, 5 bases. V was shortened by 0 bases and J by 8 bases, with 13 bases between the two germline ends. Per the germline V gene, CDR1 is MNHEY and CDR2 is SMNVEV (reference sequence). CDR3 length: 14 residues. As DNA, the CDR3 is TGTGCCAGCAGTTTATCGGCCAGGGTGGGCGGCTACACCTTC. Protein product: CASSLSARVGGYTF.

J is TRBJ1-3 and V is TRBV7-9; D is ambiguous. The germline CDR1 and CDR2 sequences are SEHNR and FQNEAQ (reference sequence). This CDR3 comprises 12 residues. The ends were cut back, 2 bases at V and 6 bases at J, with 5 bases in the middle. CDR3 DNA sequence: TGTGCCAGCAGCTTAAGCGAAAACACCATATATTTT. This sequence encodes CASSLSENTIYF.

The sample holds one count of this clone. The chain uses TRBV10-1 and TRBJ2-2; 13 bases map to TRBD2. The junction had 3 bases not matched to a gene; V was cut back by 5 bases and J by 6 bases. CDR3 size: 15 residues. Germline V lookup: CDR1 WNHNN, CDR2 SYGVQD (reference sequence). The CDR3 loop reads CASSRTSGRSGELFF. CDR3 coding DNA: TGCGCCAGCAGTAGGACTAGCGGGAGATCCGGGGAGCTGTTTTTT.

V and J are TRBV27 and TRBJ1-4; D is unclear. In germline, CDR1 is MNHEY, CDR2 SMNVEV (reference sequence). The CDR3 is made up of 12 amino acids. Trimming removed 7 bases from V and 0 bases from J, with 3 bases in between. The CDR3 loop is CASMATNEKLFF. CDR3 nucleotides: TGTGCCAGCATGGCAACTAATGAAAAACTGTTTTTT.

The chain recombines TRBV28 with TRBJ2-7; 8 positions match TRBD1. Germline values: CDR1 MDHEN, CDR2 SYDVKM. Trimming removed 4 bases from V and 3 bases from J; junction bases left unmatched: 11. This CDR3 comprises 16 residues. This chain's CDR3 is CASSSHPGTGNYEQYF. CDR3 nucleotide sequence: TGTGCCAGCAGTTCGCACCCCGGGACAGGCAACTACGAGCAGTACTTC.

The V call is TRBV30, the J call TRBJ1-2; D not certain. Germline lookup yields CDR1 GTSNPN and CDR2 SVGIG (reference sequence). V lost 2 bases and J lost 6, with 10 bases in between. The CDR3 covers 12 residues. The CDR3, as DNA: TGTGCCTGGAGTCTTGCTGGGAATGGCTACACCTTC. It encodes CAWSLAGNGYTF.

The genes are TRBV4-1 and TRBJ2-2; 8 bases map to TRBD2. The junction had 5 bases not matched to a gene; V was cut back by 1 base and J by 4 bases. Germline values: CDR1 MGHRA, CDR2 YSYEKL. The CDR3 length is 16 residues. The CDR3 reads CASSQGAGGGTGELFF. For the CDR3, the DNA is TGCGCCAGCAGCCAAGGGGCGGGAGGCGGCACCGGGGAGCTGTTTTTT.

This sequence joins TRBV4-1 and TRBJ2-1; the match to TRBD2 covers 8 bases. The CDR3 is made up of 16 amino acids. Germline V lookup: CDR1 MGHRA, CDR2 YSYEKL. V gave up 2 bases and J gave up 7 bases; unmatched junction bases: 10. The CDR3 nucleotides read TGCGCCAGCAGCCAAACACTAGCGGACCCTAGGAATGAGCAGTTCTTC. Translated, it gives CASSQTLADPRNEQFF.

This clone was detected once. This specimen includes other DNA sequences encoding the same CDR3. The CDR3 here is CATSSRMNTEAFF. The CDR3 DNA follows: TGTGCCACCAGCAGTCGAATGAACACTGAAGCTTTCTTT. This chain connects TRBV15 to TRBJ1-1; D is unresolved. The CDR3 extends over 13 amino acids. Germline V gene lookup returns CDR1 LNHNV and CDR2 YYDKDF (reference sequence). V gave up 3 bases and J gave up 0 bases, with 5 bases separating them.

A remark on this clone: Other DNA sequences in this sample translate to the same CDR3. The CDR3 protein is CSVFGGTYNEQFF. The CDR3 nucleotides read TGCAGCGTGTTCGGGGGCACCTACAATGAGCAGTTCTTC. The V gene is TRBV29-1, the J gene TRBJ2-1, with D tentatively TRBD1 or TRBD2 (6 bases each). V was shortened by 6 bases and J by 2 bases, with 11 bases between the two germline ends. The germline V gene encodes CDR1 SQVTM and CDR2 ANQGSEA. CDR3 length: 13 amino acids.

The chain joins TRBV6-1 to TRBJ2-7; 8 nucleotides line up with TRBD1. The CDR3 runs 15 residues. With 6 bases clipped from V and 2 bases from J, the junction kept 9 bases outside the gene matches. Germline CDR1 reads MNHNS; CDR2 reads SASEGT. CDR3 DNA: TGTGCCAGCAGCGAACGACAGGGGACAACCTACGAGCAGTACTTC. This encodes CASSERQGTTYEQYF.

In this sample, this clone turned up once. This chain joins TRBV6-1 and TRBJ2-7; 10 bases are shared with TRBD2. The junction had 7 bases not matched to a gene; V was cut back by 8 bases and J by 3 bases. Germline loops: CDR1 MNHNS, CDR2 SASEGT. The CDR3 length is 14 residues. The CDR3 sequence: CASRQAGGHYEQYF. Written as DNA, the CDR3 is TGTGCCAGCCGACAAGCGGGAGGGCACTACGAGCAGTACTTC.

This chain connects TRBV19 to TRBJ2-7; D gene ambiguous. CDR1 is LNHDA, CDR2 SQIVND, per germline (reference sequence). V lost 0 bases and J 2 bases, leaving 14 bases between the germline ends. CDR3 length equals 16 residues. CDR3 bases: TGTGCCAGTAGTATAGATCAAGGCACTACTGCCTACGAGCAGTACTTC. This gives the protein CASSIDQGTTAYEQYF.

As concerns this clone: This CDR3 is also generated by other DNA sequences in the sample. This chain links TRBV19 with TRBJ1-2; tentative D call: TRBD1 (6 bases). Germline CDR1 is LNHDA and CDR2 is SQIVND (reference sequence). The CDR3 extends over 15 amino acids. The V end lost 5 bases, the J end lost 4 bases, and 17 bases lay between the germline ends. CDR3 loop: CASSPRGGGAYGYTF. DNA of the CDR3: TGTGCCAGTAGTCCCCGTGGAGGGGGAGCCTATGGCTACACCTTC.

The chain combines TRBV7-8 with TRBJ1-5; unclear D gene. V was pared by 5 bases and J by 4 bases, with 15 bases between. The CDR3 sequence is 15 residues long. Germline CDR1 reads SGHVS; CDR2 reads FQNEAQ. In DNA form, the CDR3 reads TGTGCCAGCAGCCCCCAGGTAGGCTTGAATCAGCCCCAGCATTTT. This codes for CASSPQVGLNQPQHF.

The chain links TRBV25-1 to TRBJ1-1; maybe TRBD1 (5 bases). Trimming shortened V by 8 bases and J by 0 bases, and 16 bases separated the two germline ends. The CDR3 is made up of 15 amino acids. The germline V gene has CDR1 MGHDK and CDR2 SYGVNS. The chain's CDR3 is CASRGRGRVNTEAFF. Here the CDR3 DNA reads TGTGCCAGCCGGGGAAGGGGACGGGTGAACACTGAAGCTTTCTTT. The full variable domain, in which reference TRBV25-1 and TRBJ1-1 provide the parts outside the CDR3, is EADIYQTPRYLVIGTGKKITLECSQTMGHDKMYWYQQDPGMELHLIHYSYGVNSTEKGDLSSESTVSRIRTEHFPLTLESARPSHTSQYLCASRGRGRVNTEAFFGQGTRLTVV.

This chain joins TRBV29-1 and TRBJ2-3; TRBD2 might be the D (5 bases). The V end was cut by 8 bases, the J end by 3 bases, with 12 bases between. Germline V gene sequence: CDR1 SQVTM, CDR2 ANQGSEA. The CDR3 has 12 amino acids. CDR3 loop: CSSLSGTDTQYF. The CDR3 nucleotides are TGCAGCTCCTTGTCGGGGACAGATACGCAGTATTTT.

J is TRBJ2-7 and V is TRBV30; 7 nucleotides match TRBD2. Germline V gene data show CDR1 as GTSNPN and CDR2 as SVGIG (reference sequence). The CDR3 consists of 16 residues. With V trimmed by 3 bases and J by 7 bases, 18 bases remained unmatched. The CDR3: CAWSNLLADTPGEQYF. In nucleotides, the CDR3 is TGTGCCTGGAGCAACCTTCTAGCGGACACACCGGGGGAGCAGTACTTC.

About this clone: At the DNA level, this CDR3 is encoded by other sequences in the same sample as well. J is TRBJ1-1 and V is TRBV7-9, with D perhaps matching TRBD1 (5 bases). The ends were cut back, 2 bases at V and 0 bases at J, with 7 bases in the middle. This CDR3 region has 14 residues. Germline values: CDR1 SEHNR, CDR2 FQNEAQ (reference sequence). The CDR3 is CASSLSGMNTEAFF. The CDR3 DNA reads as TGTGCCAGCAGCTTATCAGGGATGAACACTGAAGCTTTCTTT.